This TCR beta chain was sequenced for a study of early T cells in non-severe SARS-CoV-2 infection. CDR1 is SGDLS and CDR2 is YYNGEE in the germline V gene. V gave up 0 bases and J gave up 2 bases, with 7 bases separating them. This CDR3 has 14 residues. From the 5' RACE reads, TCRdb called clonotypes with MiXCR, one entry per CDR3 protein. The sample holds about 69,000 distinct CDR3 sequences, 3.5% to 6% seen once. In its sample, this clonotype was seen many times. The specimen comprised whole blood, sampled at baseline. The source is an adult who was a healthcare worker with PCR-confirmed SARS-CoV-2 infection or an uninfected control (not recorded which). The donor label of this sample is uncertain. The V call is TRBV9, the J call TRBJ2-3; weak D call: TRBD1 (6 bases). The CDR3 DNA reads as TGTGCCAGCAGCGTAGGACAGGTCACAGATACGCAGTATTTT. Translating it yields CASSVGQVTDTQYF.